Listed here are 30 T cell receptor beta chains from one sample, sequenced in a study of metastatic and nonmetastatic thyroid tumors. All patients were treatment-naive before thyroid surgery. Using MiXCR, TCRdb re-called clones from the PCR reads. The sample includes 4,000 or so clones, around 30% seen only once; the top ten take more than 15%. Input material: adjacent normal tissue. These receptors were collected from a male donor with papillary thyroid cancer or a benign thyroid nodule (not recorded which). Some clones in this sample may be carry-over from other donors' samples.

Note on this clone: With a much larger clone just one base away, this may be a read error. The chain recombines TRBV29-1 with TRBJ2-3; D ambiguous. The CDR3 runs to 13 residues. Germline CDR1 and CDR2: SQVTM and ANQGSEA. Between the trimmed V and J ends, which lost 5 bases and 0 bases, there was a span of 9 bases. The CDR3, as DNA: TGCAGCGTTAAGGGCGCTAGCACAGATACGCAGTATTTT. This codes for CSVKGASTDTQYF.

This chain joins TRBV6-2 or TRBV6-3 and TRBJ2-3, with D unresolved. Germline V gene data show CDR1 as MNHEY and CDR2 as SVGEGT. CDR3 length: 14 amino acids. Trimming stripped 0 bases from V and 6 bases from J, with 10 bases between. The CDR3 reads CASSYSMSSDTQYF. CDR3 nucleotide sequence: TGTGCCAGCAGTTACTCGATGTCGTCGGATACGCAGTATTTT.

The J gene is TRBJ1-1, the V gene TRBV7-9; D is perhaps TRBD1 (5 bases). The V gene's germline CDR1 is SEHNR and CDR2 FQNEAQ (reference sequence). This CDR3 contains 14 residues. Trimming stripped 4 bases from V and 1 base from J, with 10 bases between. The DNA of the CDR3 is TGTGCCAGCAGCTGGGGACCTCAGAACACTGAAGCTTTCTTT. Protein: CASSWGPQNTEAFF.

To note about this clone: The missing conserved phenylalanine or tryptophan at the end of this CDR3 makes a read error likely. The DNA is left out, because the CDR3 cannot be placed on it with certainty; the CDR3 is given as TCRdb lists it. The rearrangement uses TRBV24-1 and TRBJ1-2; the D segment call TRBD1 is taken from the table without a DNA check. A total of 15 residues make up the CDR3, ends included. Germline-derived CDR1 and CDR2 are KGHDR and SFDVKD. The CDR3 loop reads CATSEARQGLHGYTL.

The genes are TRBV5-1 and TRBJ1-6; 7 bases align to TRBD1. Per germline, CDR1 SGHRS and CDR2 YFSETQ. J lost 0 bases, V lost 0 bases, and 3 bases had no gene match. The length of the CDR3 is 17 residues. CDR3 region: CASSLADRVSYNSPLHF. In DNA, the CDR3 is TGCGCCAGCAGCTTGGCCGACAGGGTCTCCTATAATTCACCCCTCCACTTT.

The chain employs TRBV7-9 and TRBJ2-7; D might be TRBD2 (5 bases). Germline loops: CDR1 SEHNR, CDR2 FQNEAQ (reference sequence). Trimming removed 5 bases from V and 4 bases from J, with 12 bases in between. This CDR3 comprises 13 residues. CDR3 DNA sequence: TGTGCCAGCAGCACCGGACTGACATACGAGCAGTACGTC. This sequence encodes CASSTGLTYEQYV.

The chain uses TRBV11-1 and TRBJ2-6, with 10 bases identical to TRBD1. Losses at the gene ends were 5 bases for V and 0 bases for J; bases not matched to a gene: 7. The CDR3 has 18 amino acids. CDR1 is SGHAT and CDR2 is FQDESV in the germline V gene (reference sequence). In nucleotides, the CDR3 is TGTGCCAGCAGCAACCGGGACAGGGGAGCCTCTGGGGCCAACGTCCTGACTTTC. Amino acid sequence: CASSNRDRGASGANVLTF.

This chain uses TRBV7-9 with TRBJ1-2; D unclear. Trimming stripped 3 bases from V and 3 bases from J, with 2 bases between. CDR1 is SEHNR, CDR2 FQNEAQ, per germline (reference sequence). CDR3 length equals 11 residues. The CDR3 DNA reads as TGTGCCAGCAGCTTGTACTATGGCTACACCTTC. Translating it yields CASSLYYGYTF.

The gene calls are TRBV20-1 and TRBJ2-7; D is perhaps TRBD1 or TRBD2 (5 bases each). The germline V gene has CDR1 DFQATT and CDR2 SNEGSKA (reference sequence). The CDR3 contains 12 residues. V was trimmed by 6 bases and J by 9 bases, leaving 18 bases between them. CDR3 sequence (DNA): TGCAGTGCCTGGGACCTAGTCGTGGGGCAGTACTTC. Translated, it gives CSAWDLVVGQYF.

This chain joins TRBV2 and TRBJ2-5; maybe TRBD1 (6 bases). CDR1 and CDR2 from the germline V gene are SNHLY and FYNNEI. The CDR3 contains 14 residues. V was pared by 5 bases and J by 5 bases, with 15 bases between. The CDR3 here is CASSYRVRGETQYF. As DNA, the CDR3 is TGTGCCAGCAGTTACAGGGTCCGTGGTGAGACCCAGTACTTC.

The J gene is TRBJ2-2, the V gene TRBV6-1; no clear D. V shed 7 bases and J shed 6 bases, with 15 bases lying between them. The germline gives CDR1 MNHNS, CDR2 SASEGT. The CDR3 sequence is 14 residues long. CDR3 sequence (DNA): TGTGCCAGCATCCACCCCGGTGTCGCCGGGGAGCTGTTTTTT. The encoded protein is CASIHPGVAGELFF.

This clone was counted only a few times. The rearrangement uses TRBV27 and TRBJ1-2, with a weak D call TRBD1 (5 bases). The CDR3 is 13 amino acids. The V and J ends lost 7 bases and 4 bases respectively, with 13 bases between them. Germline CDR1 is MNHEY and CDR2 is SMNVEV (reference sequence). CDR3 region: CASTKGRGYGYTF. The CDR3 nucleotides read TGTGCCAGCACCAAAGGGAGGGGCTATGGCTACACCTTC.

The table lists this clone with a count of one. The chain carries TRBV7-3 and TRBJ2-2, with D uncertain. Trimming left V 4 bases short and J 2 bases short, with 5 bases between. CDR1 and CDR2 (germline): SGHTA, FQGTGA. The CDR3 runs 13 residues. The chain's CDR3 is CASSSGNTGELFF. The CDR3 DNA reads TGTGCCAGCAGCTCCGGCAACACCGGGGAGCTGTTTTTT.

The J gene is TRBJ2-7, the V gene TRBV20-1; 7 nucleotides align to TRBD2. The CDR3 totals 12 residues. Germline V gene lookup returns CDR1 DFQATT and CDR2 SNEGSKA (reference sequence). V was clipped by 6 bases and J by 6 bases; unmatched bases: 8. The CDR3 nucleotides are TGCAGTGCCCCGGGGAGGGGTACCGAGCAGTACTTC. Encoded protein: CSAPGRGTEQYF.

This clone came up a few times. The V gene is TRBV7-3, the J gene TRBJ1-2; D ambiguous. CDR1 and CDR2 from the germline V gene are SGHTA and FQGTGA. The CDR3 is 11 amino acids. V was shortened by 5 bases and J by 8 bases, with 9 bases between the two germline ends. Here the CDR3 DNA reads TGTGCCAGCAGCCAAGGAGGGGGCTACACCTTC. Its protein is CASSQGGGYTF.

CDR3 DNA: TGCAGTGCTAGAGATAATCGCGGGAGAAGCTACGAGCAGTACTTC. Amino acid sequence: CSARDNRGRSYEQYF. This sequence joins TRBV20-1 and TRBJ2-7, with 7 positions matching TRBD2. The V gene's germline CDR1 is DFQATT and CDR2 SNEGSKA (reference sequence). The CDR3 is 15 amino acids. The ends lost 0 bases at V and 3 bases at J; junction bases unmatched: 8.

This clone came up once. The chain carries TRBV9 and TRBJ2-6; 9 positions match TRBD1. V shed 3 bases and J 5 bases; nucleotides not matched to a gene: 3. The CDR3 covers 15 residues. Germline CDR1 reads SGDLS; CDR2 reads YYNGEE. In DNA, the CDR3 is TGTGCCAGCAGCGCGACAGGGGGGAGGGCCAACGTCCTGACTTTC. Encoded protein: CASSATGGRANVLTF.

This clone is classed as large (0.1 to 1%). The gene calls are TRBV12-3 or TRBV12-4 and TRBJ1-1, with a weak D call TRBD1 (5 bases). This CDR3 spans 15 amino acids. V gave up 7 bases and J gave up 3 bases, with 18 bases separating them. The CDR3 reads CASTPGAFGDTEAFF. The CDR3, as DNA: TGTGCCAGCACCCCTGGGGCTTTTGGGGACACTGAAGCTTTCTTT.

This chain uses TRBV20-1 with TRBJ1-1; tentative D call: TRBD1 (5 bases). V shed 5 bases and J shed 4 bases, with 14 bases lying between them. The CDR3 consists of 13 residues. CDR1 and CDR2 (germline): DFQATT, SNEGSKA (reference sequence). The CDR3 loop reads CSAGGEGGTEAFF. The CDR3 DNA sequence: TGCAGTGCTGGGGGGGAGGGAGGCACTGAAGCTTTCTTT.

This clone was observed a handful of times. The chain joins TRBV5-1 to TRBJ1-1; 9 bases line up with TRBD1. The germline V gene has CDR1 SGHRS and CDR2 YFSETQ. The CDR3 contains 19 residues. J gave up 3 bases and V 1 base, and 16 bases lay outside the gene matches. The CDR3 nucleotides are TGCGCCAGCAGCTTGTATGGGGTAAACAGGGGGCGTCTGGACACTGAAGCTTTCTTT. This translates into CASSLYGVNRGRLDTEAFF.

This chain links TRBV7-2 with TRBJ1-5; D is perhaps TRBD1 (5 bases). The V end was cut by 1 base, the J end by 7 bases, with 8 bases between. This CDR3 comprises 13 residues. Per germline, CDR1 SGHTA and CDR2 FQGNSA. CDR3 protein: CASSLGGEQPQHF. The CDR3 nucleotides read TGTGCCAGCAGCTTAGGAGGGGAGCAGCCCCAGCATTTT.

This clone showed up just a few times. The chain has TRBV6-1 and TRBJ2-2, with 10 positions matching TRBD2. The CDR3 runs 16 residues. The V gene end was trimmed by 6 bases and the J gene end by 1 base; junction bases not matched to a gene: 5. Germline CDR1 is MNHNS and CDR2 is SASEGT. Written as DNA, the CDR3 is TGTGCCAGCAGGGCTATAGCGGGAGGGAACACCGGGGAGCTGTTTTTT. Amino acids: CASRAIAGGNTGELFF.

The chain recombines TRBV20-1 with TRBJ1-6, with TRBD1 matching 7 bases. The V and J ends lost 5 bases and 6 bases, in that order; junction bases with no gene match: 7. The length of the CDR3 is 14 residues. Germline CDR1 reads DFQATT; CDR2 reads SNEGSKA (reference sequence). Written as DNA, the CDR3 is TGCAGTGCTTCCCGACAGGGAAGTAATTCACCCCTCCACTTT. It specifies CSASRQGSNSPLHF.

Only a few counts were recorded for this clone. The chain employs TRBV11-1 and TRBJ2-7; 9 bases are a match to TRBD1. The CDR3 consists of 14 residues. Unmatched junction bases numbered 7, after V lost 3 bases and J lost 7 bases. The germline CDR1 and CDR2 sequences are SGHAT and FQDESV (reference sequence). The CDR3, as DNA: TGTGCCAGCAGCTTCGGGACAGGGTTACAAGAGCAGTACTTC. Encoded protein: CASSFGTGLQEQYF. The whole variable domain, filled in from reference TRBV11-1 and TRBJ2-7, reads EAEVAQSPRYKITEKSQAVAFWCDPISGHATLYWYRQILGQGPELLVQFQDESVVDDSQLPKDRFSAERLKGVDSTLKIQPAELGDSAMYLCASSFGTGLQEQYFGPGTRLTVT.

The chain carries TRBV11-3 and TRBJ2-3; D is uncertain. Per the germline V gene, CDR1 is SGHNT and CDR2 is YENEEA. V was clipped by 1 base and J by 10 bases, with 9 bases between them. The CDR3 totals 12 residues. The CDR3 region has the DNA TGTGCCAGCAGCTTAGTCCCATATCCGCAGTATTTT. As protein: CASSLVPYPQYF.

The genes are TRBV6-1 and TRBJ1-1; 7 nucleotides match TRBD1. V shed 6 bases, J shed 4 bases, and the junction held 2 bases outside the gene matches. Per germline, CDR1 MNHNS and CDR2 SASEGT. This CDR3 has 12 residues. CDR3 amino acids: CASRDRATEAFF. In nucleotides, the CDR3 is TGTGCCAGCAGAGACAGGGCCACTGAAGCTTTCTTT.

A few counts support this clone. The rearrangement joins TRBV6-2 or TRBV6-3 to TRBJ2-1; D perhaps matches TRBD2 (6 bases). Trimming took off 9 bases at V and 2 bases at J, with 11 bases between the two ends. This CDR3 spans 13 amino acids. Germline values: CDR1 MNHEY, CDR2 SVGEGT. The DNA for the CDR3 is TGTGCCAGTAACCTAGCGCCCTACAATGAGCAGTTCTTC. Translating it yields CASNLAPYNEQFF.

The V gene is TRBV5-6, the J gene TRBJ1-2; D is undetermined. V dropped 1 base and J dropped 8 bases, with 9 bases sitting between them. Germline values: CDR1 SGHDT, CDR2 YYEEEE. The CDR3 runs to 12 residues. The CDR3 loop is CASSLSWVGYTF. Here the CDR3 DNA reads TGTGCCAGCAGCTTGTCCTGGGTCGGCTACACCTTC.

The chain couples TRBV27 to TRBJ2-7, with D tentatively TRBD2 (6 bases). The CDR3 runs to 15 residues. The germline gives CDR1 MNHEY, CDR2 SMNVEV (reference sequence). Trimming pared 5 bases from V and 2 bases from J, leaving 16 bases between. CDR3 sequence reads: CASSGRKGSAYEQYF. CDR3 DNA sequence: TGTGCCAGCAGTGGGAGGAAGGGGTCCGCCTACGAGCAGTACTTC.

In its sample, this clone is medium-sized. The chain has TRBV24-1 and TRBJ2-5; 8 bases agree with TRBD1. With 7 bases clipped from V and 4 bases from J, the junction kept 7 bases outside the gene matches. The CDR3 consists of 14 residues. CDR1 is KGHDR, CDR2 SFDVKD, per germline. The CDR3 coding sequence is TGTGCCACCAGCGACAGGGGAACGGGAGAGACCCAGTACTTC. Translation: CATSDRGTGETQYF.